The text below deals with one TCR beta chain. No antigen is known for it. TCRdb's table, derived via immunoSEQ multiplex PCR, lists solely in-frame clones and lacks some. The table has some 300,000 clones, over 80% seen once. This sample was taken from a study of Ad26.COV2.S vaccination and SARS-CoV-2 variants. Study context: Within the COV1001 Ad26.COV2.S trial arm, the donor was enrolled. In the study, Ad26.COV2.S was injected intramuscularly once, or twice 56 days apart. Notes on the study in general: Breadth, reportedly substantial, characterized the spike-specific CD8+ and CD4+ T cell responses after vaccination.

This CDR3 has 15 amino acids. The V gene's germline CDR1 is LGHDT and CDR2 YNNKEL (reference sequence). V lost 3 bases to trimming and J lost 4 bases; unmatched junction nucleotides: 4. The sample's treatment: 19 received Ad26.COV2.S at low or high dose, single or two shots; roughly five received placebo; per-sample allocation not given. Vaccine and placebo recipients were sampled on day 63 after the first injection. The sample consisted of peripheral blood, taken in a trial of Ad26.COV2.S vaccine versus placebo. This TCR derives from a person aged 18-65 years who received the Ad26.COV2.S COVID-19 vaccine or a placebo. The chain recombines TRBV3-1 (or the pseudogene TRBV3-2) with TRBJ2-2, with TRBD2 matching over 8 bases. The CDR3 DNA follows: TGTGCCAGCAGCCATCCGGGGGGGGGCACCGGGGAGCTGTTTTTT. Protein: CASSHPGGGTGELFF.